This T cell receptor (beta chain) comes out of a study of blood T cell repertoires in COVID-19 (dated by TCRdb to 2018 to 2021). Describing the broader study: Samples from collaborators originated in the United States, Italy and Spain and spanned both the acute and convalescent phases of COVID-19. The prospective study material was composed of cDNA or gDNA derived from T cells, B-cell-depleted T cells, or PBMCs. The dataset comprised deeply sampled blood TCRbeta repertoires from subjects exposed to, actively infected with, or recovered from COVID-19. The repertoires were released in a freely available public database intended as a resource for research on the immune response to SARS-CoV-2. The samples were drawn from the first 160 participants of the ongoing ImmuneRACE study and from 950 to 1,500 subjects provided by 6 global collaborators. A de-identified subject ID, COVID-19 status, age in years and sex were almost always included in the sample metadata. HLA class I and class II types, where available, came from metadata supplied by the sample provider rather than from assay-based typing.

A second Seattle source provided samples from volunteer blood donors who had recovered from COVID-19. Each collaborating institution followed its own protocols to collect whole blood in K2EDTA tubes. For TCRbeta analysis, collaborator samples were shipped as frozen whole blood, as isolated PBMCs, or as DNA extracted from either sample type. Concerning this clone itself: It has no known antigen specificity. No base qualities exist here, and no much larger clone lies one base off it. The same CDR3 can be traced to other DNA sequences in this sample.

TCRbeta CDR3 regions were amplified from genomic DNA using the immunoSEQ Assay, a bias-controlled multiplex PCR. The paper's processing steps were these. The number of nucleated cells in each sample was estimated from the amplification of reference gene primers within the assay. To quantify the absolute abundance of each unique TCRbeta CDR3 rearrangement, sequence reads were collapsed and filtered. For each sample, productive Simpson clonality was calculated as the square root of Simpson's diversity index across productive rearrangements. Imported from immuneACCESS, the table was reduced by TCRdb to in-frame sequences with V and J called. These copies leave out some clones; in studies compared against another copy, an unresolved V gene accounts for under half, and the cause of the remainder is not known. V, J and clone size are those of that table, while D and trimming were read from the DNA. This sample lists hundreds of thousands of clones; 87% were detected once. The ten largest clonotypes hold roughly 2.2% of the sample.

Overall study results and their limits: The amount of clinical and demographic metadata varied by source and participant and was provided uncurated.

Sequencing used peripheral blood. This TCR was recovered from a woman aged 45-65 years who had recovered from COVID-19.

CDR3 protein: CASSQGQGPSYEQYF. In nucleotides, the sequence is TGCGCCAGCAGCCAAGGCCAGGGGCCCTCCTACGAGCAGTACTTC. The receptor chain draws on TRBV4-1 and TRBJ2-7, and the D gene may be TRBD1, 6 bases matching. V loses 1 base, J loses 0 bases, and the germline ends lie 10 bases apart. The CDR3 covers 15 residues, taking in both the cysteine and the phenylalanine. Only CDR3 DNA is held: 45 bases, read in frame from base 1. From the germline V gene, CDR1 is MGHRA and CDR2 is YSYEKL.